The next 25 T cell receptor beta chains were all read from a single sample in a study of blood T cells in healthy people across ages. Primers used in a second PCR of roughly 7 to 11 cycles were a sample-barcoded 5' primer and a J-beta primer mix. TCRdb used MiXCR to reprocess the 5' RACE reads, holding one entry per CDR3 protein. Among more than 800,000 distinct CDR3 sequences listed, under 35% were seen once. The sequencing sample was made of blood. All receptors come from a woman of 80 years or more in good health.

On this clonotype: A read error is possible here, since a much larger clone lies one base away. The rearrangement uses TRBV12-3 or TRBV12-4 and TRBJ1-2; no definite D call. CDR3 size: 15 residues. This chain's CDR3 is CASSLVVETFYGHTF. CDR3 nucleotide sequence: TGTGCCAGCAGTTTAGTTGTGGAGACCTTCTATGGCCACACCTTC.

Many counts were recorded for this clonotype. In DNA form, the CDR3 reads TGCAGTGCTAGAGATTCAGGCCAGGGGGTCTCACCCCTCCACTTT. It codes for CSARDSGQGVSPLHF. The rearrangement links TRBV20-1 to TRBJ1-6; 7 bases map to TRBD1. With 0 bases clipped from V and 10 bases from J, the junction kept 9 bases outside the gene matches. CDR3 length: 15 residues. The germline V gene encodes CDR1 DFQATT and CDR2 SNEGSKA (reference sequence).

In this sample, this clonotype turned up many times. J is TRBJ1-6 and V is TRBV12-5; TRBD1 matches 8 bases. J gave up 8 bases and V 1 base, and 4 bases lay outside the gene matches. This CDR3 comprises 15 residues. The V gene's germline CDR1 is LGHNT and CDR2 FRNRAP. The CDR3 DNA reads as TGTGCTAGTGGTTTGGGCCAGGGGGCTGATTCACCCCTCCACTTT. It is translated as CASGLGQGADSPLHF. The entire variable domain, with the rest obtained from reference TRBV12-5 and TRBJ1-6, is as follows: DARVTQTPRHKVTEMGQEVTMRCQPILGHNTVFWYRQTMMQGLELLAYFRNRAPLDDSGMPKDRFSAEMPDATLATLKIQPSEPRDSAVYFCASGLGQGADSPLHFGNGTRLTVT.

The genes are TRBV28 and TRBJ1-4; 7 positions agree with TRBD1. CDR1 and CDR2 from the germline V gene are MDHEN and SYDVKM. V lost 5 bases and J lost 11; bases outside the gene matches: 17. CDR3 length: 16 amino acids. CDR3 in amino acids: CASSDNRDSLMRKLFF. The DNA for the CDR3 is TGTGCCAGCAGTGATAACCGGGACAGCTTAATGAGGAAACTGTTTTTT.

This clonotype turned up a few times. The V and J genes are TRBV30 and TRBJ2-4, with unresolved D. The J call is doubtful: the DNA matches TRBJ2-5 better. The CDR3 runs 13 residues. The germline CDR1 and CDR2 sequences are GTSNPN and SVGIG (reference sequence). The CDR3 coding sequence is TGTGCCTGGAGTGGCACGGGCTGCGAGACCCAGTACTTC. Its translation is CAWSGTGCETQYF.

This clonotype was counted ten times or more. The chain links TRBV6-2 or TRBV6-3 to TRBJ2-3; D not certain. The CDR3 is 13 amino acids. CDR1 MNHEY and CDR2 SVGEGT come from the germline V gene. V was pared by 10 bases and J by 2 bases, with 13 bases between. In nucleotides, the CDR3 is TGTGCCACCGCAGTTTATAACACAGATACGCAGTATTTT. Protein: CATAVYNTDTQYF.

At least ten counts were recorded for this clonotype. This CDR3 reads CASSWDRAADTQYF. The CDR3 DNA is TGTGCCAGCAGCTGGGACAGGGCCGCAGATACGCAGTATTTT. The chain joins TRBV7-8 to TRBJ2-3, with TRBD1 matching 9 bases. The CDR3 contains 14 residues. Germline V CDR1 and CDR2: SGHVS, FQNEAQ. V shed 4 bases, J shed 4 bases, and the junction held 3 bases outside the gene matches.

V usage is TRBV4-3 and J usage is TRBJ2-3; 15 bases are shared with TRBD2. V shed 3 bases and J 5 bases; nucleotides not matched to a gene: 9. CDR3 length equals 18 residues. CDR1 LGHNA and CDR2 YSLEER come from the germline V gene. DNA of the CDR3: TGCGCCAGCAGCCACCTAAGGACTAGCGGGAGGGCCGGAGATACGCAGTATTTT. As protein: CASSHLRTSGRAGDTQYF.

This clonotype was observed a few times. The chain uses TRBV6-2 or TRBV6-3 and TRBJ1-1, with D possibly being TRBD1 (5 bases). CDR1 is MNHEY and CDR2 is SVGEGT in the germline V gene. The CDR3 extends over 14 amino acids. V lost 6 bases and J lost 4, with 15 bases in between. CDR3 DNA sequence: TGTGCCAGCAGCCCCTGGGGGAGAAGCACTGAAGCTTTCTTT. This sequence encodes CASSPWGRSTEAFF.

This clonotype was seen only a few times. A single base separates this from a much larger clone, so it may be a read error. The chain has TRBV7-2 and TRBJ2-1; D is unclear. Germline V gene sequence: CDR1 SGHTA, CDR2 FQGNSA. This CDR3 is 11 amino acids long. This chain's CDR3 is CASSLINKQFF. The CDR3 DNA follows: TGTGCCAGCAGCTTAATCAATAAGCAGTTCTTC. Combining the CDR3 with reference TRBV7-2 and TRBJ2-1 gives the whole variable domain GAGVSQSPSNKVTEKGKDVELRCDPISGHTALYWYRQSLGQGLEFLIYFQGNSAPDKSGLPSDRFSAERTGGSVSTLTIQRTQQEDSAVYLCASSLINKQFFGPGTRLTVL.

This clonotype has a single count. The V call is TRBV7-2, the J call TRBJ1-5, with D uncertain. The V end lost 4 bases, the J end lost 5 bases, and 15 bases lay between the germline ends. The CDR3 is made up of 15 amino acids. CDR1 SGHTA and CDR2 FQGNSA come from the germline V gene. The CDR3 sequence is CASSYKAGDHQPQHF. The CDR3 DNA reads TGTGCCAGCAGCTACAAGGCGGGTGACCATCAGCCCCAGCATTTT.

This clonotype has at least ten counts. The rearrangement links TRBV6-5 to TRBJ1-2; TRBD1 agrees at 8 bases. This CDR3 has 16 residues. Germline V gives CDR1 MNHEY, CDR2 SVGAGI. V dropped 0 bases and J dropped 7; count of bases not matched to a gene: 10. In nucleotides, the CDR3 is TGTGCCAGCAGTTACTCGAACTCCCAGGGGGCGGGTGGCTACACCTTC. It codes for CASSYSNSQGAGGYTF.

The V call is TRBV4-3, the J call TRBJ2-5; D is uncertain. The germline gives CDR1 LGHNA, CDR2 YSLEER. CDR3 length: 15 residues. The germline V and J ends were trimmed by 2 bases and 1 base, with 11 bases remaining between them. The CDR3 here is CASSQRRLAQETQYF. Written as DNA, the CDR3 is TGCGCCAGCAGCCAACGAAGGCTGGCCCAAGAGACCCAGTACTTC.

The CDR3 bases are TGTGCCAGCAGCTTAGTAGGCAGTTTAACCGGGGAGCTGTTTTTT. Protein product: CASSLVGSLTGELFF. The chain has TRBV11-2 and TRBJ2-2; D is ambiguous. V shed 1 base and J shed 5 bases, with 11 bases lying between them. Germline CDR1 is SGHAT and CDR2 is FQNNGV. CDR3 length: 15 amino acids.

Note on this clonotype: A clone one base away is much larger, so this may be a read error. The V and J genes are TRBV24-1 and TRBJ2-1; 11 bases are shared with TRBD2. Germline V gives CDR1 KGHDR, CDR2 SFDVKD. J gave up 2 bases and V 5 bases, and 4 bases lay outside the gene matches. The CDR3 is made up of 16 amino acids. The chain's CDR3 is CATSGASGGPYNEQFF. CDR3 DNA: TGTGCCACCAGTGGGGCTAGCGGGGGGCCCTACAATGAGCAGTTCTTC.

The V gene is TRBV20-1, the J gene TRBJ1-1, with a possible D match to TRBD1 (5 bases). In germline, CDR1 is DFQATT, CDR2 SNEGSKA (reference sequence). Trimming cost V 1 base and J 4 bases, with 13 bases left between them. CDR3 length: 14 amino acids. The CDR3 region has the DNA TGCAGTGCTAGAGTGGGGCGCGGGGGCACTGAAGCTTTCTTT. Its protein product is CSARVGRGGTEAFF.

This clonotype was recorded at least ten times. The V and J genes are TRBV5-1 and TRBJ2-1, with D uncertain. V gave up 2 bases and J gave up 5 bases, with 17 bases separating them. The CDR3 sequence is 16 residues long. Germline V gives CDR1 SGHRS, CDR2 YFSETQ. CDR3 amino acids: CASSFMRRNPDNEQFF. CDR3 nucleotides: TGCGCCAGCAGCTTTATGAGGCGGAACCCTGACAATGAGCAGTTCTTC.

As for this clonotype: As the CDR3 is not closed by the conserved phenylalanine or tryptophan, this likely results from a read error. The CDR3 loop is CASSFLADLINEQFC. Written as DNA, the CDR3 is TGTGCCAGCAGCTTCCTAGCGGACCTCATCAATGAGCAGTTCTGC. The chain has TRBV7-9 and TRBJ2-1; 7 nucleotides agree with TRBD2. The germline CDR1 and CDR2 sequences are SEHNR and FQNEAQ (reference sequence). This CDR3 has 15 amino acids. The ends lost 3 bases at V and 6 bases at J; junction bases unmatched: 8.

This rearrangement joins TRBV15 to TRBJ2-3; no reliable D call. Per germline, CDR1 LNHNV and CDR2 YYDKDF (reference sequence). V gave up 1 base and J gave up 5 bases, with 13 bases separating them. There are 15 residues in the CDR3. DNA for the CDR3: TGTGCCACCAGCAGAGTGGGCGGTCTGGGAGATACGCAGTATTTT. It encodes CATSRVGGLGDTQYF.

In its sample, this clonotype was seen many times. The chain carries TRBV20-1 and TRBJ1-1; 11 nucleotides line up with TRBD1. The CDR3 has 14 residues. The J segment lost 4 bases and the V segment lost 2 bases, leaving 3 bases of the junction unmatched. In germline, CDR1 is DFQATT, CDR2 SNEGSKA (reference sequence). The CDR3 protein is CSARPGTGGTEAFF. CDR3 sequence (DNA): TGCAGTGCTAGACCTGGGACAGGGGGCACTGAAGCTTTCTTT.

The J gene is TRBJ1-6, the V gene TRBV7-8; D is undetermined. The germline CDR1 and CDR2 sequences are SGHVS and FQNEAQ. Trimming cost V 1 base and J 5 bases, with 6 bases left between them. This CDR3 is 14 amino acids long. Written as DNA, the CDR3 is TGTGCCAGCAGCTTAGAGTCCGATAATTCACCCCTCCACTTT. Translation: CASSLESDNSPLHF.

This clonotype was detected ten times or more. The V gene is TRBV3-1, the J gene TRBJ2-5, with D possibly matching TRBD2 (6 bases). The CDR3 runs to 15 residues. CDR1 is LGHDT and CDR2 is YNNKEL in the germline V gene (reference sequence). Trimming took off 5 bases at V and 5 bases at J, with 18 bases between the two ends. The CDR3 DNA follows: TGTGCCAGCAGCTTGGGGACTGCCCGGCGGGAGACCCAGTACTTC. It encodes CASSLGTARRETQYF.

Comment on this clonotype: Because the CDR3 is missing its conserved closing phenylalanine or tryptophan, this is likely a read error. J is TRBJ1-1 and V is TRBV7-2; TRBD1 matches at 10 bases. V was clipped by 6 bases and J by 6 bases; unmatched bases: 7. The CDR3 has 14 amino acids. Germline loops: CDR1 SGHTA, CDR2 FQGNSA. The CDR3 region has the DNA TGTGCCAGCAGAATTCCGGGACAGGGGCCTGAAGCTTTCTGT. Translating gives CASRIPGQGPEAFC.

This clonotype came up a few times. A much bigger clone sits one base away, suggesting this may be a read error. The V gene is TRBV6-8, the J gene TRBJ2-7; 9 bases are shared with TRBD2. The CDR3 has 18 amino acids. The germline gives CDR1 MNHGY, CDR2 SAAAGT. Trimming took 8 bases from V and 7 from J; bases not matched to a gene: 24. The CDR3 region has the DNA TGTGCCAGCCTAACCATCGGCAGGACTAGCGCAATTCTCAATGAGCAGTACTTC. Its translation: CASLTIGRTSAILNEQYF.

With regard to this clonotype: Compared with germline, one end of the junction differs, possibly owing to a read error. The rearrangement joins TRBV12-3 or TRBV12-4 to TRBJ1-2; TRBD1 might be the D (5 bases). This CDR3 has 12 residues. The CDR3 here is CACSSSGSGNTF. In DNA, the CDR3 is TGTGCCTGCAGTTCATCAGGGTCGGGTAACACCTTC.